These 5 T cell receptor beta chains came from one sample sequenced in a study of T cell clones after liver transplantation (dated by TCRdb to between 2017 and 2020). The sample's time point label is to be understood as: pre-transplant. Libraries were built with the immunoSEQ multiplex PCR assay. This immuneACCESS table, as held by TCRdb, lists in-frame sequences with V and J called but not all clones. Of the missing ones, under half trace to an unresolved V gene in checked studies; the others have no known cause. The sample has tens of thousands of clones on record, approximately 84% of them singletons. Around 8.7% of the sample is taken by the ten largest. Sequencing used CD4+ T cells from blood, obtained before liver transplant. These receptors were collected from a human donor who received a liver transplant.

There are a few counts of this clone. V is TRBV2 and J is TRBJ1-5; TRBD1 matches 7 bases. Germline CDR1 and CDR2: SNHLY and FYNNEI. V trimming: 8 bases; J trimming: 4 bases; junction bases outside the gene matches: 8. The CDR3 runs 14 residues. As DNA, the CDR3 is TGTGCCAGCGCCGCGACAGGGAGAAATCAGCCCCAGCATTTT. Amino acid sequence: CASAATGRNQPQHF.

This clone has just one count. This sample also contains other DNA sequences that code for the same CDR3. The chain combines TRBV5-1 with TRBJ2-2; D is ambiguous. The V gene's germline CDR1 is SGHRS and CDR2 YFSETQ. This CDR3 contains 15 residues. The V and J ends lost 0 bases and 2 bases respectively, with 8 bases between them. Written as DNA, the CDR3 is TGCGCCAGCAGCTTGGTCAGTACTAACACCGGGGAGCTGTTTTTT. Amino acid sequence: CASSLVSTNTGELFF.

V and J are TRBV27 and TRBJ2-1; the match to TRBD1 covers 9 bases. The trim removed 6 bases at V and 7 bases at J, leaving 10 bases unmatched. The V gene's germline CDR1 is MNHEY and CDR2 SMNVEV (reference sequence). The CDR3 length is 15 residues. The CDR3 sequence: CASSQTGGRANEQFF. The CDR3, as DNA: TGTGCCAGCAGCCAAACAGGGGGCCGGGCGAATGAGCAGTTCTTC.

The table lists this clone with a few counts. V is TRBV6-6 and J is TRBJ2-1, with D unclear. The CDR3 runs to 12 residues. Trimming shortened V by 7 bases and J by 7 bases, and 11 bases separated the two germline ends. Germline loops: CDR1 MNHNY, CDR2 SVGAGI (reference sequence). Written as DNA, the CDR3 is TGTGCCAGCACCCATGGTAGTAATGAGCAGTTCTTC. It encodes CASTHGSNEQFF.

CDR3: CASSGRLAGHTQQYF. DNA of the CDR3: TGTGCCAGCAGTGGGAGACTAGCGGGGCACACGCAGCAGTACTTC. The chain uses TRBV28 and TRBJ2-7; TRBD2 matches 11 bases. Germline CDR1 is MDHEN and CDR2 is SYDVKM. Trimming removed 5 bases from V and 8 bases from J; junction bases left unmatched: 11. The CDR3 is made up of 15 amino acids.